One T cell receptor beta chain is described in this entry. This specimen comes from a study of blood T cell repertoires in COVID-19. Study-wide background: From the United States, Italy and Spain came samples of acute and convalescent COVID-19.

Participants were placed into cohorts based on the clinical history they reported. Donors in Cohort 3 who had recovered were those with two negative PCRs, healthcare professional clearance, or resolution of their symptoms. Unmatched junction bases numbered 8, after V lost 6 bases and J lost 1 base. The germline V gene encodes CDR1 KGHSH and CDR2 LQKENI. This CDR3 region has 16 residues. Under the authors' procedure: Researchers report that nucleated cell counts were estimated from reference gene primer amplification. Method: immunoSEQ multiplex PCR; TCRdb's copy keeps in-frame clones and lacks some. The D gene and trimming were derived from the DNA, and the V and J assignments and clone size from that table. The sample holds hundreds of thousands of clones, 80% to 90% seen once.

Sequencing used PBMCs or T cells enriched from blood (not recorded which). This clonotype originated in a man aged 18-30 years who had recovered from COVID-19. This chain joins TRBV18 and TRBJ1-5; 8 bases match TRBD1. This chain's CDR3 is CASSGQGVRSNQPQHF. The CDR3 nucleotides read TGTGCCAGCTCCGGACAGGGAGTCCGGAGCAATCAGCCCCAGCATTTT.